This section outlines one T cell receptor beta chain sequence together with its context. V gave up 1 base and J gave up 0 bases; unmatched junction bases: 5. Per the germline V gene, CDR1 is SGHAT and CDR2 is FQNNGV. This CDR3 contains 17 residues. These data belong to a study of neurological immune-mediated disorders. TCRdb reprocessed the 5' RACE reads with MiXCR, giving one entry per CDR3 protein. The data hold 14,000 or so distinct CDR3 sequences, with 13% observed a single time. J is TRBJ2-3 and V is TRBV11-2; 9 positions agree with TRBD2. Material: CD8+ T cells from blood. This sequence originates from a female donor with HTLV-1-associated myelopathy (HAM/TSP). As DNA, the CDR3 is TGTGCCAGCAGCTTAGGAACTAGCGGGTCTAGCACAGATACGCAGTATTTT. It yields the protein CASSLGTSGSSTDTQYF.